This T cell receptor (beta chain) comes out of a study of cytomegalovirus exposure and HLA in healthy donors. Use of 60 Vbeta and 13 Jbeta primers characterized the PCR. Sequencing used immunoSEQ multiplex PCR; TCRdb keeps in-frame clones, though not all of them. The profile shows roughly 130,000 clones, 70% to 85% of them singletons. With 5 bases clipped from V and 8 bases from J, the junction kept 14 bases outside the gene matches. Germline CDR1 and CDR2: MNHNY and SVGAGI (reference sequence). This CDR3 has 16 amino acids. The V call is TRBV6-6, the J call TRBJ2-4, with 8 nucleotides matching TRBD2. Sequenced material: PBMCs. The source is a boy aged 2 to 10 in good health and CMV-seronegative. CDR3 nucleotides: TGTGCCAGCAGTCCATCGGCGGGGGGTCGTGGAGACATTCAGTACTTC. Amino acid sequence: CASSPSAGGRGDIQYF.